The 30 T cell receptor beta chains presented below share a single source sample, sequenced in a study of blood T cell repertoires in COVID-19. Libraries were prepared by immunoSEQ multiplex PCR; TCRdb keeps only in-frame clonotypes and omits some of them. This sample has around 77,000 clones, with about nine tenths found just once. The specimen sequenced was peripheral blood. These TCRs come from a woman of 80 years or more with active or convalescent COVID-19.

CDR3 in DNA: TGTGCCAGCTCACCCCCTCGAGGGCAGGATGAAAAACTGTTTTTT. Amino acids: CASSPPRGQDEKLFF. The chain employs TRBV18 and TRBJ1-4; D gene ambiguous. Germline V lookup: CDR1 KGHSH, CDR2 LQKENI. This CDR3 is 15 amino acids long. V was shortened by 3 bases and J by 6 bases, with 14 bases between the two germline ends.

The CDR3, as DNA: TGTGCCAGCAATGACTATCTCTCTGGAAACACCATATATTTT. It encodes CASNDYLSGNTIYF. The V gene is TRBV2, the J gene TRBJ1-3, with D unresolved. The CDR3 is 14 residues long. In germline, CDR1 is SNHLY, CDR2 FYNNEI. The V end lost 7 bases, the J end lost 0 bases, and 10 bases lay between the germline ends.

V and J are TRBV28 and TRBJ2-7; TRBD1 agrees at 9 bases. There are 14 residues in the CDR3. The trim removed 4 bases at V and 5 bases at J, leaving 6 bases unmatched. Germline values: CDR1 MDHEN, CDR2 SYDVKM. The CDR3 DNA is TGTGCCAGCAGTTCAACAGGGGGCGGCCACGAGCAGTACTTC. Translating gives CASSSTGGGHEQYF.

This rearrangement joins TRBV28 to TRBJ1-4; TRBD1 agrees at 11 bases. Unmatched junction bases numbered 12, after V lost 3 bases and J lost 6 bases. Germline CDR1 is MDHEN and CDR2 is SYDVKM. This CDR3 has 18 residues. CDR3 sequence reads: CASSLQDRGQFRYEKLFF. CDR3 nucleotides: TGTGCCAGCAGTTTGCAGGACAGGGGGCAGTTTCGGTATGAAAAACTGTTTTTT.

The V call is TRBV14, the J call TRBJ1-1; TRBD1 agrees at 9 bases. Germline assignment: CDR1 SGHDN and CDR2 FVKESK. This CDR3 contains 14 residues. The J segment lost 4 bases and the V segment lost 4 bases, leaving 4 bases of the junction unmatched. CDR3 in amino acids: CASSRWTGATEAFF. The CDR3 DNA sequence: TGTGCCAGCAGCCGGTGGACAGGGGCCACTGAAGCTTTCTTT.

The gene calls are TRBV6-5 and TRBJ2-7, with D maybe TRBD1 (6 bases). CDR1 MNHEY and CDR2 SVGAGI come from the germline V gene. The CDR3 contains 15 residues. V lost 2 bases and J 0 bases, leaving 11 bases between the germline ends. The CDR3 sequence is CASSYRDIGSYEQYF. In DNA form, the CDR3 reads TGTGCCAGCAGTTACCGGGACATCGGCTCCTACGAGCAGTACTTC.

For the CDR3, the DNA is TGCGCCAGCAGTCAACGTAGGGGAATGGATGAAAAACTGTTTTTT. It codes for CASSQRRGMDEKLFF. The V gene is TRBV23-1, the J gene TRBJ1-4, with D possibly TRBD1 on 5 matching bases. TRBV23-1 is noted as an ORF with a role that remains uncertain. V lost 2 bases to trimming and J lost 6 bases, with 13 bases between them. The CDR3 runs to 15 residues.

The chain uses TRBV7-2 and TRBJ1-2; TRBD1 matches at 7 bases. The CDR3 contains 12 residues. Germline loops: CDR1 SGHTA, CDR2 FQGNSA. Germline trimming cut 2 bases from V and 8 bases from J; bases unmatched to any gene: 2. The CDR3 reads CASSLTGVGYTF. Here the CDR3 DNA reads TGTGCCAGCAGCTTAACAGGGGTCGGCTACACCTTC.

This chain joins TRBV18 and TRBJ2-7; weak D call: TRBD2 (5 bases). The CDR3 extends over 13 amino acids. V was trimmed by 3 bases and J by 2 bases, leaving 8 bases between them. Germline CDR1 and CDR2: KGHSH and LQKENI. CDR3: CASSPAGAYEQYF. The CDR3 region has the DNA TGTGCCAGCTCACCCGCCGGGGCCTACGAGCAGTACTTC.

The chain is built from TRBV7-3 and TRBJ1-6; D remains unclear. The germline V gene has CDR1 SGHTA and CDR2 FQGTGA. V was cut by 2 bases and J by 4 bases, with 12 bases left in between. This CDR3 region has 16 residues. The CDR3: CASSLLSPIYNSPLHF. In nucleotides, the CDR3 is TGTGCCAGCAGCTTACTTAGTCCCATATATAATTCACCCCTCCACTTT.

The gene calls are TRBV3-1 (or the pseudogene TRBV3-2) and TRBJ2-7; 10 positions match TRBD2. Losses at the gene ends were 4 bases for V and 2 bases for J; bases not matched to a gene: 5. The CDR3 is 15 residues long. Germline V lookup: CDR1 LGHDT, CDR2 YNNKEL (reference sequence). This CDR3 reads CASSLSGGAPYEQYF. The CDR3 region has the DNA TGTGCCAGCAGCCTCAGCGGGGGGGCCCCCTACGAGCAGTACTTC.

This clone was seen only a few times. The CDR3 is CASNPSEYNEQFF. CDR3 bases: TGTGCCAGTAACCCTAGCGAGTACAATGAGCAGTTCTTC. V and J are TRBV2 and TRBJ2-1; the D gene is possibly TRBD2 (6 bases). Trimming shortened V by 9 bases and J by 4 bases, and 13 bases separated the two germline ends. Germline assignment: CDR1 SNHLY and CDR2 FYNNEI. The CDR3 is 13 amino acids.

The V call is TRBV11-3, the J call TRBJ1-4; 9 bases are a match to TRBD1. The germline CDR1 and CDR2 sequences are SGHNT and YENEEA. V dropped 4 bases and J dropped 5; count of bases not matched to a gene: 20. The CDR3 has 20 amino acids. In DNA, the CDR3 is TGTGCCAGCAGCTCGCCACCGGGACAGGGATCGCTCATTGTAAATGAAAAACTGTTTTTT. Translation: CASSSPPGQGSLIVNEKLFF.

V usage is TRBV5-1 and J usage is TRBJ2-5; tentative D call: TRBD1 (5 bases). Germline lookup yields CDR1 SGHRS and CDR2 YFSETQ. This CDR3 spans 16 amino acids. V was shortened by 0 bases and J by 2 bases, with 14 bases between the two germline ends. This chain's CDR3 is CASSLGVLGPQETQYF. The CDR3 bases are TGCGCCAGCAGCTTGGGGGTTTTGGGGCCACAAGAGACCCAGTACTTC. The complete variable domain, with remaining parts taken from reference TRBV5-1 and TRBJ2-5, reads KAGVTQTPRYLIKTRGQQVTLSCSPISGHRSVSWYQQTPGQGLQFLFEYFSETQRNKGNFPGRFSGRQFSNSRSEMNVSTLELGDSALYLCASSLGVLGPQETQYFGPGTRLLVL.

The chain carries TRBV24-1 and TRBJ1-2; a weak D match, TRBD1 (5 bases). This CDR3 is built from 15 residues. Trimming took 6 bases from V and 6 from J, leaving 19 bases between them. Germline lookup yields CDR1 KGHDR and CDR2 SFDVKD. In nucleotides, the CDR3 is TGTGCCACCAGTAAAGGAGGGACCCCAACAGATGGCTACACCTTC. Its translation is CATSKGGTPTDGYTF.

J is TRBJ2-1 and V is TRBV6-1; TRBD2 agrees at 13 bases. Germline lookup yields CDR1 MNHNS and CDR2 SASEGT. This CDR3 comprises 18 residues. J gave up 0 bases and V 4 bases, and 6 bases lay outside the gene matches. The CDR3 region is CASSAGLAGVSSYNEQFF. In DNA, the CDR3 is TGTGCCAGCAGTGCTGGACTAGCGGGGGTAAGCTCCTACAATGAGCAGTTCTTC.

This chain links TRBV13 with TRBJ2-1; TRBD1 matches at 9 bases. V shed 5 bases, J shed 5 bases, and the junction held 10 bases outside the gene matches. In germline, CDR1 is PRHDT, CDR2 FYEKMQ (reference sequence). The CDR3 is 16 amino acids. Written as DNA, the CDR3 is TGTGCCAGCAGCCCCGCTGGGGGACAGGGAAACAATGAGCAGTTCTTC. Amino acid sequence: CASSPAGGQGNNEQFF.

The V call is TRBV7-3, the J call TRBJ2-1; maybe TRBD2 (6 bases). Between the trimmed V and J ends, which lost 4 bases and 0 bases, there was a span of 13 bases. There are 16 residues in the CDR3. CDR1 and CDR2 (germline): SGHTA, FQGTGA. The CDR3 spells CASSSISGSSYNEQFF. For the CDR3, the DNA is TGTGCCAGCAGCTCAATTAGCGGCAGCTCCTACAATGAGCAGTTCTTC. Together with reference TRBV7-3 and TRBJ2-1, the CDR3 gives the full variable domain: GAGVSQTPSNKVTEKGKYVELRCDPISGHTALYWYRQSLGQGPEFLIYFQGTGAADDSGLPNDRFFAVRPEGSVSTLKIQRTERGDSAVYLCASSSISGSSYNEQFFGPGTRLTVL.

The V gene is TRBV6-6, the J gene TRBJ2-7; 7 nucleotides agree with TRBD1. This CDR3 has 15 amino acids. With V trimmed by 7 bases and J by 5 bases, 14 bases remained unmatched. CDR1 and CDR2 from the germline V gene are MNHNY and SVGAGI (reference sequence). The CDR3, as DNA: TGTGCCAGCAATACAAAGGGGGCAGGGTTCCACGAGCAGTACTTC. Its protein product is CASNTKGAGFHEQYF.

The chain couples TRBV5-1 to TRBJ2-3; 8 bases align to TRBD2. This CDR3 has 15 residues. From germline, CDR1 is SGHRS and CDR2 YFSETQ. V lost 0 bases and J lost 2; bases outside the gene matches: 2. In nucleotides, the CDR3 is TGCGCCAGCAGCTTGGACGGGGGGGCCACAGATACGCAGTATTTT. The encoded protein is CASSLDGGATDTQYF.

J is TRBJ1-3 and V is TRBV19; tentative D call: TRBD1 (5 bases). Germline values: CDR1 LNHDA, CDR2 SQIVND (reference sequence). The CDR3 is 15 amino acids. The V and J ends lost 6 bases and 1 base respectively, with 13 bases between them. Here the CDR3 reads CASSEAGRSGNTIYF. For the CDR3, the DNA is TGTGCCAGTAGCGAGGCGGGGCGTTCTGGAAACACCATATATTTT. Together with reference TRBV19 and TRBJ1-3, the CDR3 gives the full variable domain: DGGITQSPKYLFRKEGQNVTLSCEQNLNHDAMYWYRQDPGQGLRLIYYSQIVNDFQKGDIAEGYSVSREKKESFPLTVTSAQKNPTAFYLCASSEAGRSGNTIYFGEGSWLTVV.

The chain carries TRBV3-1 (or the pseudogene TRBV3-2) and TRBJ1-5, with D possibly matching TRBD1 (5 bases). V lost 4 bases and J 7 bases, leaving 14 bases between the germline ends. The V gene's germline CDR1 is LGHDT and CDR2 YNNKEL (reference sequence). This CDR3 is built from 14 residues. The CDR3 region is CASSLGARGQPQHF. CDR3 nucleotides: TGTGCCAGCAGCCTAGGGGCACGAGGCCAGCCCCAGCATTTT.

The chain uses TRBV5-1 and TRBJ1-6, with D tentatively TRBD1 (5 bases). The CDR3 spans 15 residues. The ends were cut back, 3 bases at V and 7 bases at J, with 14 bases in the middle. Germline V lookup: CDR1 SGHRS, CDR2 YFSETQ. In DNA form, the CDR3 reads TGCGCCAGCAGCTGGCAGGGCCTAGAGAATTCACCCCTCCACTTT. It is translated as CASSWQGLENSPLHF.

The CDR3, as DNA: TGTGCCAGCAGTTATGGGAGGGGGATAGAGACCCAGTACTTC. This translates into CASSYGRGIETQYF. This chain uses TRBV6-5 with TRBJ2-5, with D perhaps matching TRBD2 (7 bases). The germline V and J ends were trimmed by 3 bases and 4 bases, with 12 bases remaining between them. The CDR3 runs 14 residues. CDR1 MNHEY and CDR2 SVGAGI come from the germline V gene.

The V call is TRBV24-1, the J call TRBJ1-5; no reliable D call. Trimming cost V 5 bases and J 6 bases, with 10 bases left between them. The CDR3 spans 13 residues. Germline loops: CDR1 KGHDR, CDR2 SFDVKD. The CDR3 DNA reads TGTGCCACCAGTGCCCAGGCAGGTCAGCCCCAGCATTTT. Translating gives CATSAQAGQPQHF.

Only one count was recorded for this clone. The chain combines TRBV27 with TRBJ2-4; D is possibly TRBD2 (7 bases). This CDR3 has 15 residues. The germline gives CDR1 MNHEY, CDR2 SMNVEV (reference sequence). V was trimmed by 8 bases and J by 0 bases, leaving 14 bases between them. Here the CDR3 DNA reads TGTGCCAGCCAACGGCGGGGGCTAGCCAAAAACATTCAGTACTTC. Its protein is CASQRRGLAKNIQYF.

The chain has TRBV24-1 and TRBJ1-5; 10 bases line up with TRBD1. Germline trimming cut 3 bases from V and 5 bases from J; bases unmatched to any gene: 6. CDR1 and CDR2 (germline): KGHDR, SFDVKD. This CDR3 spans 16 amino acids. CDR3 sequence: CATSDPGTGVDQPQHF. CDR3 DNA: TGTGCCACCAGTGATCCCGGGACAGGGGTCGATCAGCCCCAGCATTTT.

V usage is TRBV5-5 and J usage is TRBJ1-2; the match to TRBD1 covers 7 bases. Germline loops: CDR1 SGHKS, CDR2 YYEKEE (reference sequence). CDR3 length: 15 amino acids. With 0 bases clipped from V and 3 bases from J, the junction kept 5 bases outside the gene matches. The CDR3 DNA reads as TGTGCCAGCAGCTTGGAAGGGGGCGTTTACTATGGCTACACCTTC. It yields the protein CASSLEGGVYYGYTF.

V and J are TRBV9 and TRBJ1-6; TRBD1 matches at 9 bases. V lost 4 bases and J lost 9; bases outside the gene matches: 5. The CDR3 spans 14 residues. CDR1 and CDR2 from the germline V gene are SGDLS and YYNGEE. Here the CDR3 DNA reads TGTGCCAGCAGCTCGGGACAGGGAAGTTCACCCCTCCACTTT. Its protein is CASSSGQGSSPLHF.

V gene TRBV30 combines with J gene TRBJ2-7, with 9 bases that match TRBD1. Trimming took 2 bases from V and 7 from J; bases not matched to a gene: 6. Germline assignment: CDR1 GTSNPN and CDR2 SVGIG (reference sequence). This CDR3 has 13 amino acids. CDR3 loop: CAWSLGTGSEQYF. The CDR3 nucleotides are TGTGCCTGGAGTCTCGGGACAGGGAGTGAGCAGTACTTC.